Below are 2 T cell receptor beta chains sequenced from a single sample in a study of cytomegalovirus exposure and HLA in healthy donors. Profiling relied on immunoSEQ multiplex PCR, and the TCRdb table lists in-frame clones only, not all of them. The repertoire holds 60,000 to 90,000 clones, with around 95% as singletons. The specimen was PBMCs. The receptors derive from a woman younger than 30 in good health and CMV-seronegative.

The chain links TRBV27 to TRBJ1-2; D is perhaps TRBD1 (6 bases). The germline CDR1 and CDR2 sequences are MNHEY and SMNVEV (reference sequence). This CDR3 is 14 amino acids long. Trimming took 5 bases from V and 2 from J, leaving 12 bases between them. Here the CDR3 reads CASSSRGVNYGYTF. CDR3 DNA sequence: TGTGCCAGCAGTAGCAGGGGTGTGAACTATGGCTACACCTTC.

The table lists this clone with a count of one. The chain links TRBV14 to TRBJ2-7; possibly TRBD1 for D (5 bases). The CDR3 extends over 15 amino acids. V shed 0 bases and J shed 0 bases, with 9 bases lying between them. Germline V lookup: CDR1 SGHDN, CDR2 FVKESK. DNA of the CDR3: TGTGCCAGCAGCCAAGAACAGGCGCCCTCCTACGAGCAGTACTTC. Translating it yields CASSQEQAPSYEQYF.